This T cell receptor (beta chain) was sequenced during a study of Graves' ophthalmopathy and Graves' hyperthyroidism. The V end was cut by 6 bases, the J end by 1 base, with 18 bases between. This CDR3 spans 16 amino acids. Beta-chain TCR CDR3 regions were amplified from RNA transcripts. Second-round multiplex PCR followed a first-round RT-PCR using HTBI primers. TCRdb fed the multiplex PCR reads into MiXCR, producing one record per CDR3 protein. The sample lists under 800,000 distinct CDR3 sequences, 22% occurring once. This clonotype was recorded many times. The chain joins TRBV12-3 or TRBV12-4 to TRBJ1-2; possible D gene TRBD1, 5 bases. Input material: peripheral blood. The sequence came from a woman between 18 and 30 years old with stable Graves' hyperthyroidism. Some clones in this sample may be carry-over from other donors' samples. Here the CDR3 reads CASRPPGGGDNYGYTF. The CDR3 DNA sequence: TGTGCCAGCAGACCCCCTGGCGGGGGAGATAACTATGGCTACACCTTC.